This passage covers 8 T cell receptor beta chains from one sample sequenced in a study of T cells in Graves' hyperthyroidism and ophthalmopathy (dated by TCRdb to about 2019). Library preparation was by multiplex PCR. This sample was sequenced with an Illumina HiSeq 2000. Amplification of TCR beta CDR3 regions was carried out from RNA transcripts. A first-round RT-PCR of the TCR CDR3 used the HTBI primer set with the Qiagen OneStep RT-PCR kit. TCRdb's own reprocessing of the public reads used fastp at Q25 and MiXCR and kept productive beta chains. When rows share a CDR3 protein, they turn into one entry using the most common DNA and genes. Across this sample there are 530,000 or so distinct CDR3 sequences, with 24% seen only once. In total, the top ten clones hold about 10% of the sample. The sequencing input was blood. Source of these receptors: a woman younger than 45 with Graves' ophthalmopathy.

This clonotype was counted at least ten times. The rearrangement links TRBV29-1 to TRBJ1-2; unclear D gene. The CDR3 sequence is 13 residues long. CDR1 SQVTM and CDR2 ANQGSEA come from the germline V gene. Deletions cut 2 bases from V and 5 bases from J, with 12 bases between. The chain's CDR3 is CSVEPRGAYGYTF. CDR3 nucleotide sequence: TGCAGCGTTGAACCCCGGGGAGCTTATGGCTACACCTTC.

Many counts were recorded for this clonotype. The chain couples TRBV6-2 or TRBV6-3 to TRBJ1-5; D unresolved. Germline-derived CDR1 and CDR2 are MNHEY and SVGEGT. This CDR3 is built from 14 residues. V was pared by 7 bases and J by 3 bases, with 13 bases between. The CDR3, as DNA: TGTGCCAGCACACGTCCATACAACAATCAGCCCCAGCATTTT. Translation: CASTRPYNNQPQHF.

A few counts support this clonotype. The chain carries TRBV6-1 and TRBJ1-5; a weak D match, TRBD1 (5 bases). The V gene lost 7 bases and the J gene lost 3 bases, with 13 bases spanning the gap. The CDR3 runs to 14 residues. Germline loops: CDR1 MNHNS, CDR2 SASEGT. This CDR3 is CASTPDSFNQPQHF. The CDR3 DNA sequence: TGTGCCAGCACCCCAGACAGTTTCAATCAGCCCCAGCATTTT.

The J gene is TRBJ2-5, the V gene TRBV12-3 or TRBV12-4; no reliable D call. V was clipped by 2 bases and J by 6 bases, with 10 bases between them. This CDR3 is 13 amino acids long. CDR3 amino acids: CASSLSSFQTQYF. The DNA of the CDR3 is TGTGCCAGCAGTTTAAGCTCCTTCCAGACCCAGTACTTC.

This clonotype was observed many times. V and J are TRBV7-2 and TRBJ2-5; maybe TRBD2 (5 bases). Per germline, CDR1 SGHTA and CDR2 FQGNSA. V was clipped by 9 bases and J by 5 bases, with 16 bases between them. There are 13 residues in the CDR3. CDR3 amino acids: CASREGGFETQYF. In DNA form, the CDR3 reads TGTGCCAGTCGGGAAGGTGGTTTTGAGACCCAGTACTTC. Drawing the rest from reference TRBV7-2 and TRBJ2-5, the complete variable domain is GAGVSQSPSNKVTEKGKDVELRCDPISGHTALYWYRQSLGQGLEFLIYFQGNSAPDKSGLPSDRFSAERTGGSVSTLTIQRTQQEDSAVYLCASREGGFETQYFGPGTRLLVL.

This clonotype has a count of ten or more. For the CDR3, the DNA is TGCGCCAGCAGCTTGGGGTCCCGGGACTCCTACGAGCAGTACTTC. This sequence encodes CASSLGSRDSYEQYF. The chain combines TRBV5-1 with TRBJ2-7; tentative D call: TRBD2 (5 bases). CDR3 length equals 15 residues. V was clipped by 0 bases and J by 0 bases, with 10 bases between them. Germline V gives CDR1 SGHRS, CDR2 YFSETQ.

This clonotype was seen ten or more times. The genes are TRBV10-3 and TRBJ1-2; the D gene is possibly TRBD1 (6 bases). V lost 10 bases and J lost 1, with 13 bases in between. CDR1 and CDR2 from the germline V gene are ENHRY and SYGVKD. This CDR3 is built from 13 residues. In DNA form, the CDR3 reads TGTGCCACCAGACAGGAGATTAACTATGGCTACACCTTC. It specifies CATRQEINYGYTF.

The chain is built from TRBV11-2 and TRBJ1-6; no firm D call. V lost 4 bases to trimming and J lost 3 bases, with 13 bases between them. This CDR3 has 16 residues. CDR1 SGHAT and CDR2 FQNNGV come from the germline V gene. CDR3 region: CASSSSGLFYNSPLHF. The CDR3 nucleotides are TGTGCCAGCAGCTCATCAGGACTTTTCTATAATTCACCCCTCCACTTT.